The clone carrying this T cell receptor beta chain was counted ten times or more. Its matching antigen is unknown. The CDR3 end is not reached by the read, which stops 3 residues before it; the germline J gene fills it in. The source of the sample is a study of T cell clonality in common variable immunodeficiency. V lost 7 bases to trimming and J lost 1 base, with 11 bases between them. The CDR3 is 14 amino acids. CVID and control samples used equivalent genomic DNA input. The data were produced by immunoSEQ multiplex PCR, yet TCRdb's version contains in-frame clones alone and is incomplete. The specimen has 50,000 to 60,000 clones, none found just once. Study findings and constraints: Links between repertoire features and CVID complications were heterogeneity-limited.

This sequence was found in a person aged 18 to 75 in good health. The sequencing input was peripheral blood mononuclear cells. The genes are TRBV12-3 or TRBV12-4 and TRBJ2-4; D possibly corresponds to TRBD1 (6 bases). Here the CDR3 reads CASTLTGAKNIQYF. Partial CDR3 DNA: TGTGCCAGCACCCTCACAGGGGCCAAAAACATT.